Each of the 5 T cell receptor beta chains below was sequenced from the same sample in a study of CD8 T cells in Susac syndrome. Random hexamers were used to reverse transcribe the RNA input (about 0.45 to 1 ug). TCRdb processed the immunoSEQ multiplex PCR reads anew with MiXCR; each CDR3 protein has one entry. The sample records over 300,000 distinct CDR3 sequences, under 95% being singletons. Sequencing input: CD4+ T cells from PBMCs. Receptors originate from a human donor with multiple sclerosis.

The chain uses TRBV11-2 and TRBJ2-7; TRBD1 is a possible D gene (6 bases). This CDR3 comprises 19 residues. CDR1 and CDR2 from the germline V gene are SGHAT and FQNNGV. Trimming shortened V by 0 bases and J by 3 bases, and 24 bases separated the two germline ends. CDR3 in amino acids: CASSLDRFLVGAPNYEQYF. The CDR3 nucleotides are TGTGCCAGCAGCTTAGACCGGTTTTTGGTGGGGGCTCCGAACTACGAGCAGTACTTC.

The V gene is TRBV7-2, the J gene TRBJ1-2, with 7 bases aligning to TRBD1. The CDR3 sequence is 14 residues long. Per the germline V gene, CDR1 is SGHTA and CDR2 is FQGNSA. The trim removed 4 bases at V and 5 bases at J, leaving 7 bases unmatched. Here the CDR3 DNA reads TGTGCCAGCAGCTGGAACGACAGGGCGTATGGCTACACCTTC. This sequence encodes CASSWNDRAYGYTF.

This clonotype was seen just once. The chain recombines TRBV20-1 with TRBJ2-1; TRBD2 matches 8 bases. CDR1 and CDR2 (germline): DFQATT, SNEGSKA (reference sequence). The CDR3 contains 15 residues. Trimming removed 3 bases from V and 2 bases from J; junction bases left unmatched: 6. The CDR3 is CSASAQGLAYNEQFF. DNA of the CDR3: TGCAGTGCTAGCGCCCAGGGACTAGCCTACAATGAGCAGTTCTTC.

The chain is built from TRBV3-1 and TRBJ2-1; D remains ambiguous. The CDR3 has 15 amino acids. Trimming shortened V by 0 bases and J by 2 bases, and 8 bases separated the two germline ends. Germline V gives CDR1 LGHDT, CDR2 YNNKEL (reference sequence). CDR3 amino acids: CASSQDVIAYNEQFF. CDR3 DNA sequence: TGTGCCAGCAGCCAAGATGTGATAGCCTACAATGAGCAGTTCTTC.

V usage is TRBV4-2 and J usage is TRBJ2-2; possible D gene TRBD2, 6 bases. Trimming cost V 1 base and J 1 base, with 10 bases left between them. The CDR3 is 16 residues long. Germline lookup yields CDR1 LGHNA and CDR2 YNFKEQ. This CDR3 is CASSQGVAENTGELFF. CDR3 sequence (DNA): TGTGCCAGCAGCCAAGGTGTAGCGGAGAACACCGGGGAGCTGTTTTTT.